The rows below give T cell receptor beta chains drawn from one sample of a study of blood T cell repertoires in COVID-19. Profiled with immunoSEQ multiplex PCR; TCRdb holds only in-frame clones, not every one. Altogether under 300,000 clones are present, approximately 87% being singletons, with the ten largest covering 6.2%. The material sequenced was peripheral blood. These receptor sequences come from a man aged 55 to 70 with acute or convalescent COVID-19. Each CDR3 is given with its conserved first and last residue. D genes are given only for firm matches. Rows may omit the clone size; those that give it use once, few, many or a size class.

clone size | J gene | V gene | D gene | CDR3 DNA | CDR3 protein
. | TRBJ2-3 | TRBV6-6 | TRBD2 | TGTGCCAGCAGCTGGACTAGCGGGAGCGGCACAGATACGCAGTATTTT | CASSWTSGSGTDTQYF
. | TRBJ1-3 | TRBV28 | . | TGTGCCAGCCTAACCTCTTTTAGCTCTGGAAACACCATATATTTT | CASLTSFSSGNTIYF
once | TRBJ1-2 | TRBV6-5 | TRBD1 | TGTGCCAGCAGTACGGACAGGGCCTACTATGGCTACACCTTC | CASSTDRAYYGYTF
. | TRBJ1-1 | TRBV6-5 | . | TGTGCCAGCAGTCTCTACAGGGTTAACACTGAAGCTTTCTTT | CASSLYRVNTEAFF
. | TRBJ1-4 | TRBV12-3/TRBV12-4 | . | TGTGCCAGCAGGAGAGAGGGTCGAAAACTGTTTTTT | CASRREGRKLFF
. | TRBJ1-1 | TRBV28 | TRBD1 | TGTGCCAGCAGCCTTTCCCTCCGGACAGGGGGCGTCGGCACTGAAGCTTTCTTT | CASSLSLRTGGVGTEAFF
. | TRBJ2-7 | TRBV5-1 | TRBD1 | TGCGCCAGCAGCTTGGGGCCAGGGGGATCCTACGAGCAGTACTTC | CASSLGPGGSYEQYF
many | TRBJ2-2 | TRBV9 | TRBD1 | TGTGCCAGCAGCTCTCGCCCGGGACAGGGTAGGGAGAACACCGGGGAGCTGTTTTTT | CASSSRPGQGRENTGELFF
once | TRBJ1-2 | TRBV4-2 | TRBD1 | TGTGCCAGCAGCCAAGAGGTGGGACAGGGATATGGCTACACCTTC | CASSQEVGQGYGYTF
few | TRBJ1-1 | TRBV28 | . | TGTGCCAGCAGTCGTACCGGGACAATGAACACTGAAGCTTTCTTT | CASSRTGTMNTEAFF
. | TRBJ2-7 | TRBV6-2/TRBV6-3 | . | TGTGCCAGCAGTTACAAGCCAGGGAACTCCTACGAGCAGTACTTC | CASSYKPGNSYEQYF
. | TRBJ2-1 | TRBV13 | TRBD2 | TGTGCCAGCAAGACTAGCGACTCCTACAATGAGCAGTTCTTC | CASKTSDSYNEQFF
. | TRBJ2-7 | TRBV28 | . | TGTGCCAGCGGGACTGGGCACGAGCAGTACTTC | CASGTGHEQYF
. | TRBJ1-1 | TRBV27 | TRBD1 | TGTGCCAGCAGTCTCTACGAACAGGGACAGACTGAAGCTTTCTTT | CASSLYEQGQTEAFF
. | TRBJ2-5 | TRBV29-1 | TRBD2 | TGCAGCGTGGCCCAGTTAGCGGGAGAAGAGACCCAGTACTTC | CSVAQLAGEETQYF
. | TRBJ1-5 | TRBV7-9 | TRBD1 | TGTGCCAGCAGCTTGACAGGGGGAAATGACAATCAGCCCCAGCATTTT | CASSLTGGNDNQPQHF
. | TRBJ2-1 | TRBV29-1 | TRBD2 | TGCAGCGTTGTGCCTAGCGGGAGAGCATCCTACAATGAGCAGTTCTTC | CSVVPSGRASYNEQFF
. | TRBJ2-5 | TRBV11-2 | . | TGTGCCAGCTTGGGGGCCCAGACCCAGTACTTC | CASLGAQTQYF
. | TRBJ2-2 | TRBV7-9 | . | TGTGCCAGCAGCTTAATAGACAGTCCAGCCGGGGAGCTGTTTTTT | CASSLIDSPAGELFF
. | TRBJ2-5 | TRBV4-3 | TRBD1 | TGCGCCAGCAGCCAAGATGCCGGGACAGGGAGTGAGACCCAGTACTTC | CASSQDAGTGSETQYF
. | TRBJ2-5 | TRBV11-3 | TRBD2 | TGTGCCAGCAGCTTAGAGCGGGGGGAGACCCAGTACTTC | CASSLERGETQYF
. | TRBJ2-5 | TRBV27 | TRBD2 | TGTGCCAGCAGGCCACTAGCGGGCCAAGAGACCCAGTACTTC | CASRPLAGQETQYF
. | TRBJ1-4 | TRBV19 | TRBD1 | TGTGCCAGTAGTAAACCGGGACAGGGCTTTGAAAAACTGTTTTTT | CASSKPGQGFEKLFF
. | TRBJ1-2 | TRBV28 | . | TGTGCCAGCAGTTGGGAGGGGGGCTACACCTTC | CASSWEGGYTF
. | TRBJ2-1 | TRBV24-1 | TRBD2 | TGTGCCCCCAGTGATTTGGGGGGCGGGGGGCCCGGGACTAGCGGAGACAATGAGCAGTTCTTC | CAPSDLGGGGPGTSGDNEQFF
once | TRBJ2-3 | TRBV27 | . | TGTGCCAGCAGTTTCACAGGGCCAGATACGCAGTATTTT | CASSFTGPDTQYF
. | TRBJ2-7 | TRBV19 | . | TGTGCCAGTAGTATCATATTCCGGAGCTCCTACGAGCAGTACTTC | CASSIIFRSSYEQYF
. | TRBJ2-6 | TRBV27 | TRBD1 | TGTGCCAGCAGTTGGAGTCGACAGGGTTTGGGCGGGGCCAACGTCCTGACTTTC | CASSWSRQGLGGANVLTF
. | TRBJ2-1 | TRBV12-5 | TRBD2 | TGTGCTAGTGGTTTGGTTAGGACTAGCGGGACGTTAGATGAGCAGTTCTTC | CASGLVRTSGTLDEQFF
. | TRBJ2-7 | TRBV21-1 | . | TGTGCCAGCGCACTTAGGAGACAGCCTGGGCAGTACTTC | CASALRRQPGQYF
. | TRBJ1-3 | TRBV6-5 | . | TGTGCCAGCAGTTACAGTCTGAACAACCCTGGAAACACCATATATTTT | CASSYSLNNPGNTIYF
. | TRBJ2-7 | TRBV7-9 | TRBD1 | TGTGCCAGCAGCTTACCCGGACAGGTCTACGAGCAGTACTTC | CASSLPGQVYEQYF
. | TRBJ2-7 | TRBV6-2/TRBV6-3 | . | TGTGCCAGCAGTTACGGGAGTCCAGCCGAGCAGTACTTC | CASSYGSPAEQYF